This is a list of T cell receptor beta chains from one sample in a study of blood T cell repertoires in COVID-19. Measured with immunoSEQ multiplex PCR; TCRdb has only the in-frame clones, and not every one. The repertoire holds about 300,000 clones, with nearly 90% as singletons. The specimen sequenced was peripheral blood. These receptors all come from a young woman with COVID-19, enrolled during active disease. Each CDR3 is given with its conserved first and last residue. Fields, in order: clone size, D gene, V gene, J gene, CDR3 protein, CDR3 DNA. The D gene is left open where the match is weak. Clone size, where shown, is once, few, many, or a class for clones that have expanded.

size: -; D: -; V: TRBV18; J: TRBJ2-5; CDR3: CASSPGVLQETQYF; DNA: TGTGCCAGCTCCCCCGGAGTCCTCCAAGAGACCCAGTACTTC
size: -; D: -; V: TRBV9; J: TRBJ1-1; CDR3: CASSPGLTTEAFF; DNA: TGTGCCAGCAGTCCTGGACTGACCACTGAAGCTTTCTTT
size: -; D: TRBD1; V: TRBV2; J: TRBJ1-4; CDR3: CASTREGAALFF; DNA: TGTGCCAGCACTCGAGAGGGGGCTGCTCTGTTTTTT
size: -; D: TRBD1; V: TRBV5-1; J: TRBJ1-5; CDR3: CASRTGWDQPQHF; DNA: TGCGCCAGCCGGACAGGGTGGGATCAGCCCCAGCATTTT
size: -; D: -; V: TRBV7-9; J: TRBJ2-4; CDR3: CASSLGGLWELGAKNIQYF; DNA: TGTGCCAGCAGCTTAGGCGGTTTGTGGGAGCTAGGGGCCAAAAACATTCAGTACTTC
size: -; D: TRBD1; V: TRBV6-6; J: TRBJ1-5; CDR3: CASSPMGQGNDQPQHF; DNA: TGTGCCAGCAGTCCCATGGGACAGGGCAATGATCAGCCCCAGCATTTT
size: -; D: -; V: TRBV10-3; J: TRBJ1-5; CDR3: CAISEGDYYSNQPQHF; DNA: TGTGCCATCAGTGAGGGTGATTACTATAGCAATCAGCCCCAGCATTTT
size: -; D: -; V: TRBV6-6; J: TRBJ2-6; CDR3: CASSYQGSGANVLTF; DNA: TGTGCCAGCAGTTACCAGGGTTCTGGGGCCAACGTCCTGACTTTC
size: once; D: -; V: TRBV12-3/TRBV12-4; J: TRBJ2-1; CDR3: CASSLGVNEQFF; DNA: TGTGCCAGCAGCCTAGGGGTAAATGAGCAGTTCTTC
size: -; D: -; V: TRBV11-2; J: TRBJ1-3; CDR3: CVSSFTSSGNTIYF; DNA: TGTGTCAGCAGCTTCACAAGCTCTGGAAACACCATATATTTT
size: once; D: TRBD1; V: TRBV9; J: TRBJ1-2; CDR3: CASSVGTGLYGYTF; DNA: TGTGCCAGCAGCGTAGGGACAGGCCTCTATGGCTACACCTTC
size: -; D: -; V: TRBV24-1; J: TRBJ2-3; CDR3: CATRADSPDTQYF; DNA: TGTGCCACCAGGGCGGACAGCCCAGATACGCAGTATTTT
size: -; D: -; V: TRBV30; J: TRBJ1-6; CDR3: CAWSVGHTTYNSPLHF; DNA: TGTGCCTGGAGTGTGGGCCATACAACCTATAATTCACCCCTCCACTTT
size: -; D: TRBD1; V: TRBV24-1; J: TRBJ1-2; CDR3: CATSDWDREGGYTF; DNA: TGTGCCACCAGTGATTGGGACAGGGAGGGAGGCTACACCTTC
size: -; D: TRBD1; V: TRBV24-1; J: TRBJ1-2; CDR3: CATSDPDRFSGYTF; DNA: TGTGCCACCAGTGATCCGGACAGGTTCAGTGGCTACACCTTC
size: -; D: -; V: TRBV11-3; J: TRBJ1-4; CDR3: CASSLRPGDRGRTNEKLFF; DNA: TGTGCCAGCAGCTTACGTCCAGGGGATAGAGGAAGAACTAATGAAAAACTGTTTTTT
size: -; D: -; V: TRBV19; J: TRBJ1-1; CDR3: CASSMRGTFSQLNTEAFF; DNA: TGTGCCAGTAGTATGCGGGGAACATTTAGTCAACTGAACACTGAAGCTTTCTTT
size: -; D: -; V: TRBV6-6; J: TRBJ1-1; CDR3: CASSRVISGDTEAFF; DNA: TGTGCCAGCAGCCGAGTAATTTCGGGGGACACTGAAGCTTTCTTT
size: -; D: TRBD1; V: TRBV4-1; J: TRBJ1-2; CDR3: CASSQLTGGEYGYTF; DNA: TGCGCCAGCAGCCAACTTACAGGGGGCGAGTATGGCTACACCTTC
size: -; D: -; V: TRBV11-2; J: TRBJ1-1; CDR3: CASSPGLNTEAFF; DNA: TGTGCCAGCAGCCCAGGGCTGAACACTGAAGCTTTCTTT
size: once; D: -; V: TRBV6-6; J: TRBJ1-1; CDR3: CASSYGQEAFF; DNA: TGTGCCAGCAGTTATGGACAGGAAGCTTTCTTT
size: -; D: TRBD2; V: TRBV11-3; J: TRBJ2-3; CDR3: CASSSRGGLDTQYF; DNA: TGTGCCAGCAGCTCACGGGGGGGCCTAGATACGCAGTATTTT
size: -; D: TRBD2; V: TRBV4-1; J: TRBJ2-7; CDR3: CASSQGASGYEQYF; DNA: TGCGCCAGCAGCCAAGGGGCTAGCGGGTACGAGCAGTACTTC
size: -; D: TRBD2; V: TRBV24-1; J: TRBJ2-1; CDR3: CATSDSGTSLRNEQFF; DNA: TGTGCCACCAGTGACTCTGGGACTAGCCTACGCAATGAGCAGTTCTTC
size: -; D: -; V: TRBV5-1; J: TRBJ2-2; CDR3: CASSLDGTGELFF; DNA: TGCGCCAGCAGCTTGGACGGCACCGGGGAGCTGTTTTTT
size: -; D: TRBD1; V: TRBV7-9; J: TRBJ1-3; CDR3: CASSLAGQGTASIYF; DNA: TGTGCCAGCAGCTTAGCGGGACAGGGGACGGCCTCCATATATTTT
size: -; D: -; V: TRBV6-5; J: TRBJ1-4; CDR3: CASRQGSTNEKLFF; DNA: TGTGCCAGCAGGCAGGGGTCAACTAATGAAAAACTGTTTTTT
size: -; D: -; V: TRBV19; J: TRBJ2-5; CDR3: CASSILAGETQYF; DNA: TGTGCCAGTAGTATTTTGGCGGGGGAGACCCAGTACTTC
size: -; D: TRBD1; V: TRBV6-5; J: TRBJ1-1; CDR3: CASPTRGRENTEAFF; DNA: TGTGCCAGTCCTACAAGGGGGCGGGAGAACACTGAAGCTTTCTTT
size: -; D: TRBD2; V: TRBV27; J: TRBJ2-2; CDR3: CASSSGGRVPMGNGELFF; DNA: TGTGCCAGCAGTTCGGGGGGGCGAGTCCCTATGGGCAACGGGGAGCTGTTTTTT
size: -; D: -; V: TRBV21-1; J: TRBJ2-7; CDR3: CASSKGGGQTSYEQYF; DNA: TGTGCCAGCAGCAAAGGGGGGGGCCAGACCTCCTACGAGCAGTACTTC
size: -; D: TRBD1; V: TRBV19; J: TRBJ1-2; CDR3: CASRQGVYGYTF; DNA: TGTGCCAGTCGACAGGGGGTATATGGCTACACCTTC
size: few; D: -; V: TRBV6-2/TRBV6-3; J: TRBJ2-5; CDR3: CASSYSPQETQYF; DNA: TGTGCCAGCAGTTACTCCCCTCAAGAGACCCAGTACTTC
size: -; D: -; V: TRBV7-9; J: TRBJ1-6; CDR3: CASSQFGGNSPLHF; DNA: TGTGCCAGCAGCCAGTTCGGGGGTAATTCACCCCTCCACTTT
size: -; D: TRBD2; V: TRBV2; J: TRBJ2-1; CDR3: CASSLLTSGGADEQFF; DNA: TGTGCCAGCAGCCTTCTGACTAGCGGGGGGGCCGATGAGCAGTTCTTC
size: -; D: TRBD1; V: TRBV4-2; J: TRBJ1-5; CDR3: CASSQGVPGQVGLQPQHF; DNA: TGTGCCAGCAGCCAAGGAGTCCCGGGACAGGTCGGGTTGCAGCCCCAGCATTTT
size: -; D: TRBD1; V: TRBV7-3; J: TRBJ2-1; CDR3: CASSPRTGMGEQFF; DNA: TGTGCCAGCAGCCCACGGACAGGGATGGGTGAGCAGTTCTTC
size: once; D: -; V: TRBV6-1; J: TRBJ2-2; CDR3: CASSGRVRGLAGELFF; DNA: TGTGCCAGCAGTGGCCGAGTCAGGGGTTTGGCCGGGGAGCTGTTTTTT
size: -; D: TRBD2; V: TRBV6-1; J: TRBJ2-2; CDR3: CASSALGRGGTGELFF; DNA: TGTGCCAGCAGTGCCTTAGGGAGGGGAGGCACCGGGGAGCTGTTTTTT
size: -; D: -; V: TRBV27; J: TRBJ2-2; CDR3: CASSLIGGTGELFF; DNA: TGTGCCAGCAGTTTAATCGGGGGCACCGGGGAGCTGTTTTTT
size: -; D: TRBD1; V: TRBV5-6; J: TRBJ1-4; CDR3: CASSSDRGSSTNEKLFF; DNA: TGTGCCAGCAGTTCGGACAGGGGATCATCAACTAATGAAAAACTGTTTTTT
size: -; D: -; V: TRBV5-6; J: TRBJ1-1; CDR3: CASSPPDSKNTEAFF; DNA: TGTGCCAGCAGCCCTCCCGACTCAAAGAACACTGAAGCTTTCTTT
size: -; D: -; V: TRBV5-4; J: TRBJ1-5; CDR3: CASSVQGSNQPQHF; DNA: TGTGCCAGCAGCGTACAGGGAAGCAATCAGCCCCAGCATTTT